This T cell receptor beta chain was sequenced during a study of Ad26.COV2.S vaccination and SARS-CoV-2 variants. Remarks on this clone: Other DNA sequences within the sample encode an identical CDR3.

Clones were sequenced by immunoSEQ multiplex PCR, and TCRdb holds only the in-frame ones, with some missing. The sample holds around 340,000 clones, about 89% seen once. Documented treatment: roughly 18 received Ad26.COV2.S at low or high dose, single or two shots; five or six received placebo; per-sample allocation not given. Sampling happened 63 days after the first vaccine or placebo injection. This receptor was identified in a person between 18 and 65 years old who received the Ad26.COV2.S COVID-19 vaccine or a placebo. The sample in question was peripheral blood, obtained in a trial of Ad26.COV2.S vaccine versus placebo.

Here the CDR3 reads CASSVGQGAYEQYF. The DNA of the CDR3 is TGTGCCAGCAGCGTAGGACAGGGGGCGTACGAGCAGTACTTC. The rearrangement uses TRBV9 and TRBJ2-7; 10 bases fit TRBD1. The CDR3 runs to 14 residues. V lost 0 bases and J lost 4; bases outside the gene matches: 1. CDR1 is SGDLS and CDR2 is YYNGEE in the germline V gene.